These T cell receptor beta chains were read from a single sample in a study of identical twins. TCRdb redid the calling of the 5' RACE reads with MiXCR, one entry per CDR3 protein. The sample carries approximately 260,000 distinct CDR3 sequences, 11% to 15% recorded once. Sequenced: memory (CD45RO+) T cells sorted from blood. Receptors were obtained from a woman between 18 and 29 years old in good health. Each CDR3 is given with its conserved first and last residue. The D gene is left open where the match is weak. Clone sizes are given selectively: once, few, many, or a class where the clone is expanded.

clone_size	v_call	d_call	j_call	cdr3_nt	cdr3_aa
few	TRBV7-9	NA	TRBJ1-2	TGTGCCAGCAGCTTAGTGGGGGCAGCACGCTATGGCTACACCTTC	CASSLVGAARYGYTF
few	TRBV7-3	NA	TRBJ2-5	TGTGCCAGCAGCTTCGGGACGCAAGAGACCCAGTACTTC	CASSFGTQETQYF
NA	TRBV10-3	NA	TRBJ2-3	TGTGCCATCAGTGAGTCCGGCACAGATACGCAGTATTTT	CAISESGTDTQYF
NA	TRBV2	NA	TRBJ2-2	TGTGCCAGCAGTGAATTCGGCCACCAGGGGCTGTTTTTT	CASSEFGHQGLFF
NA	TRBV12-3/TRBV12-4	TRBD2	TRBJ2-5	TGTGCCAGCAGCCACGGGGGGAGTGACTCGGGGACCCAGTACTTC	CASSHGGSDSGTQYF
NA	TRBV9	TRBD2	TRBJ2-3	TGTGCCAGCACCCTTGGGGGCGGGAGGACAGATACGCAGTATTTT	CASTLGGGRTDTQYF
NA	TRBV29-1	NA	TRBJ2-4	TGCAGCGTTGAAAGAGGGGATAAAAACATTCAGTACTTC	CSVERGDKNIQYF
NA	TRBV20-1	NA	TRBJ2-3	TGCAGTGCTAGATCCTCTTCTGCCACAGATACGCAGTATTTT	CSARSSSATDTQYF
NA	TRBV19	NA	TRBJ1-1	TGTGCCAGTACCCTAAGGCGGGGGGTAAACACTGAAGCTTTCTTT	CASTLRRGVNTEAFF
NA	TRBV20-1	TRBD2	TRBJ2-5	TGCAGTGCGCGGCGACTAGCGGGGGGCCGGTCGGGGGAGACCCAGTACTTC	CSARRLAGGRSGETQYF
NA	TRBV10-3	TRBD1	TRBJ1-5	TGTGCCATCAGTACCGGACAGGGCGATCAGCCCCAGCATTTT	CAISTGQGDQPQHF
NA	TRBV9	NA	TRBJ2-3	TGTGCCAGCAGCGTCGCCGGCTACTTTAGCACAGATACGCAGTATTTT	CASSVAGYFSTDTQYF
NA	TRBV29-1	NA	TRBJ1-2	TGCAGCGTGGGGAGGGGCAGGGGCTATGGCTACACCTTC	CSVGRGRGYGYTF
few	TRBV19	NA	TRBJ2-2	TGTGCCAGTAGTGACAGAGCTGGGGCCGGGGAGCTGTTTTTT	CASSDRAGAGELFF
many	TRBV6-4	NA	TRBJ2-3	TGTGCCAGCAGTGAAGCAGGGGATGCAGATACGCAGTATTTT	CASSEAGDADTQYF
NA	TRBV5-1	NA	TRBJ2-5	TGCGCCAGCAGCTTAGGTAGCGGATCGCCGGAGACCCAGTACTTC	CASSLGSGSPETQYF
NA	TRBV6-1	NA	TRBJ2-5	TGTGCCAGCAGTGACCGACAGATCCAAGAGACCCAGTACTTC	CASSDRQIQETQYF
many	TRBV7-9	NA	TRBJ2-1	TGTGCCAGCAGCTTACTCTCAGGGGCAGGATTTAGGCAGTTCTTC	CASSLLSGAGFRQFF
few	TRBV27	TRBD1	TRBJ2-1	TGTGCCAGCAGTGAACCCGGGACAGGGGGATATGAGCAGTTCTTC	CASSEPGTGGYEQFF
few	TRBV27	NA	TRBJ2-1	TGTGCCAGCAGTCCCAGGGTAACGGTGGGCAATGAGCAGTTCTTC	CASSPRVTVGNEQFF
NA	TRBV6-5	NA	TRBJ1-1	TGTGCCAGCAGTTACCGTGACAGGTCTGAAGCTTTCTTT	CASSYRDRSEAFF
NA	TRBV27	TRBD2	TRBJ2-4	TGTGCCAGCAGCCCCAAAGGTAGCGGGCTAGCCAAAAACATTCAGTACTTC	CASSPKGSGLAKNIQYF
many	TRBV12-3/TRBV12-4	NA	TRBJ2-7	TGTGCCAGCAGTCGGGACATCTACGAGCAGTACTTC	CASSRDIYEQYF
NA	TRBV3-1	NA	TRBJ1-1	TGTGCCAGCAGCCACCACGGAGGGAACACTGAAGCTTTCTTT	CASSHHGGNTEAFF
few	TRBV5-1	NA	TRBJ1-2	TGCGCCAGCAGCTTGGAGTCGGGGGGGGCTATTCGCTACACCTTC	CASSLESGGAIRYTF
few	TRBV7-9	NA	TRBJ2-1	TGTGCCAGCAGCCCCGCGGGGTTCTCCTACAATGAGCAGTTCTTC	CASSPAGFSYNEQFF
NA	TRBV20-1	NA	TRBJ1-2	TGCTGTGCTAGAGACCCGACGGATATGGGTGGCTACACCTTC	CCARDPTDMGGYTF
few	TRBV5-1	TRBD1	TRBJ1-2	TGCGCCAGCAGCTTCCAACAGGGGGGAGACTATGGCTACACCTTC	CASSFQQGGDYGYTF
few	TRBV10-3	TRBD2	TRBJ2-1	TGTGCCATCAACCCTAGCGGGGAGTACAATGAGCAGTTCTTC	CAINPSGEYNEQFF
many	TRBV10-3	TRBD2	TRBJ2-4	TGTGCCATCAGTGAGTCGGCGGGGGTAGCCAAAAACATTCAGTACTTC	CAISESAGVAKNIQYF
few	TRBV12-3/TRBV12-4	NA	TRBJ1-5	TGTGCCAGCAGTTCTCGTGAGGGGGGCCCCCAGCATTTT	CASSSREGGPQHF
many	TRBV5-1	NA	TRBJ1-1	TGCGCCAGCAGCTTCTTGACGGAGAACACTGAAGCTTTCTTT	CASSFLTENTEAFF
few	TRBV7-9	NA	TRBJ2-5	TGTGCCAGCAGCTCCGGGGGACTTCAAGAGACCCAGTACTTC	CASSSGGLQETQYF
NA	TRBV10-3	NA	TRBJ1-5	TGTGCCGTATCGGACGGTGGGACCCAGCATTTT	CAVSDGGTQHF
few	TRBV5-5	TRBD2	TRBJ2-5	TGTGCCAGCAGCGTATCGGGACTAGCGGGAGAAGAGACCCAGTACTTC	CASSVSGLAGEETQYF
few	TRBV6-2/TRBV6-3	NA	TRBJ1-5	TGTGCCAGCACCTCCCGACAAATTGAACAGCCCCAGCATTTT	CASTSRQIEQPQHF
NA	TRBV5-1	TRBD2	TRBJ2-7	TGCGCCAGCAGCCCGTTAGCGGGAATGTCTTACTACGAGCAGTACTTC	CASSPLAGMSYYEQYF
NA	TRBV2	TRBD2	TRBJ2-5	TGTGCCAGCGGGCCAGCGGGGGTTGAGACCCAGTACTTC	CASGPAGVETQYF
NA	TRBV12-3/TRBV12-4	NA	TRBJ1-2	TGTGCCAGCAGTACCCAGAGAGGAGGCTACACCTTC	CASSTQRGGYTF
NA	TRBV9	TRBD2	TRBJ2-6	TGTGCCAGCAGCCCCTTACCGGGGGGTGTGCCTGGGGCCAACGTCCTGACTTTC	CASSPLPGGVPGANVLTF
few	TRBV6-4	NA	TRBJ2-3	TGTGCCAGCAGTGCAATCGGGGGCCGCAGCACAGATACGCAGTATTTT	CASSAIGGRSTDTQYF
few	TRBV29-1	NA	TRBJ2-7	TGCAGCGTTTGGACCTACCTTGGTTACGAGCAGTACTTC	CSVWTYLGYEQYF
few	TRBV12-3/TRBV12-4	TRBD1	TRBJ2-1	TGTGCCAGCAGTCCCGGGACAGTTTACAATGAGCAGTTCTTC	CASSPGTVYNEQFF
few	TRBV7-2	TRBD2	TRBJ2-3	TGTGCCAGCAGCACTAGGGCTAGCGGGGACACAGATACGCAGTATTTT	CASSTRASGDTDTQYF
NA	TRBV12-5	NA	TRBJ2-7	TGTGCTAGTGGTTTGCAACACGAGCAGTACTTC	CASGLQHEQYF
few	TRBV2	NA	TRBJ2-1	TGTGCCATCACCACCGCGGGCCAGCAGATTGAGCAGTTCTTC	CAITTAGQQIEQFF
NA	TRBV6-2/TRBV6-3	NA	TRBJ2-3	TGTGCCAGCAGTTTGGGGGACACAGATACGCAGTATTTT	CASSLGDTDTQYF
few	TRBV28	NA	TRBJ1-6	TGTGCCAGCAGCACCGGGGGATCACCCCTCCACTTT	CASSTGGSPLHF
many	TRBV5-1	NA	TRBJ2-7	TGCGCCAGCAGCGCAGCCGCGTCCTACGAGCAGTACTTC	CASSAAASYEQYF
few	TRBV2	TRBD1	TRBJ2-2	TGTGCCAGCAGTCGACAGGGGATCGGGGAGCTGTTTTTT	CASSRQGIGELFF
NA	TRBV7-8	NA	TRBJ1-6	TGTGCCAGCAGCTTAGTCCCAGGGTCCGGTAATTCACCCCTCCACTTT	CASSLVPGSGNSPLHF
NA	TRBV11-2	TRBD2	TRBJ2-1	TGTGCCAGCAGTCCCATGACTAGCTGGTCCTACAATGAGCAGTTCTTC	CASSPMTSWSYNEQFF
few	TRBV9	NA	TRBJ1-2	TGTGCCAGCAGCGGAACTCAGGGATCCTATGGCTACACCTTC	CASSGTQGSYGYTF